These T cell receptor beta chains were read from a single sample in a study of OX40 agonist ivuxolimab in advanced cancers. The table came from immunoSEQ multiplex PCR; TCRdb's copy has only in-frame clones and leaves some out. This table has approximately 60,000 clones, roughly 91% appearing once. Sample: CD4+ or CD8+ T cells sorted from blood, taken in a trial of the OX40 agonist ivuxolimab. These receptors originate from an adult with an advanced solid tumor such as melanoma, head and neck, liver or kidney cancer. Each CDR3 is given with its conserved first and last residue. D genes are given only for firm matches. Clone size appears in some rows only: once, few, many, or a class for an expanded clone.

>TRBJ1-2|-|-|TRBV19
CASSLQGSHGYTF
TGTGCCAGTAGTTTACAGGGATCCCATGGCTACACCTTC
>TRBJ1-2|-|-|TRBV11-1
CASSSDRLEGSRGYTF
TGTGCCAGCAGCTCCGACAGGCTAGAGGGGTCTCGGGGCTACACCTTC
>TRBJ1-1|-|-|TRBV11-2
CASSLAGREAFF
TGTGCCAGCAGCTTAGCGGGGAGGGAAGCTTTCTTT
>TRBJ2-6|TRBD2|-|TRBV29-1
CSVELAGGAGANVLTF
TGCAGCGTTGAACTAGCGGGGGGCGCTGGGGCCAACGTCCTGACTTTC
>TRBJ2-3|TRBD2|-|TRBV19
CASTHWGGESTDTQYF
TGTGCCAGTACCCACTGGGGGGGGGAATCCACAGATACGCAGTATTTT
>TRBJ2-1|-|once|TRBV11-3
CASSLDRVGSSYNEQFF
TGTGCCAGCAGCTTAGATCGAGTCGGGAGCTCCTACAATGAGCAGTTCTTC
>TRBJ1-6|TRBD1|-|TRBV19
CASSIPMTGGNSPLHF
TGTGCCAGTAGTATCCCGATGACAGGGGGTAATTCACCCCTCCACTTT
>TRBJ2-3|-|-|TRBV11-2
CASSLSLGSGDTQYF
TGTGCCAGCAGCTTATCCTTGGGGAGTGGAGATACGCAGTATTTT
>TRBJ2-7|TRBD1|once|TRBV5-1
CASSSGQGAPEQYF
TGCGCCAGCAGCTCGGGACAGGGGGCGCCCGAGCAGTACTTC
>TRBJ1-2|-|once|TRBV25-1
CASSAGYRVFDGYTF
TGTGCCAGCAGTGCGGGATACAGGGTATTTGATGGCTACACCTTC
>TRBJ1-4|-|-|TRBV7-9
CASSLMGWGTNEKLFF
TGTGCCAGCAGCCTGATGGGCTGGGGGACTAATGAAAAACTGTTTTTT
>TRBJ2-1|-|-|TRBV27
CASSEAGKRANEQFF
TGTGCCAGCAGCGAAGCCGGGAAGAGGGCCAATGAGCAGTTCTTC
>TRBJ2-1|TRBD2|-|TRBV25-1
CATGRDEQFF
TGTGCCACAGGGAGGGATGAGCAGTTCTTC
>TRBJ2-7|-|-|TRBV20-1
CSARHYYEQYF
TGCAGTGCAAGACACTACTACGAGCAGTACTTC
>TRBJ2-5|-|-|TRBV18
CASSLGPPGETQYF
TGTGCCAGCTCACTTGGACCCCCGGGAGAGACCCAGTACTTC
>TRBJ2-4|-|-|TRBV7-9
CASSLSSLAKNIQYF
TGTGCCAGCAGCCTCTCTTCATTAGCCAAAAACATTCAGTACTTC
>TRBJ2-5|TRBD2|once|TRBV13
CASSATSGGLETQYF
TGTGCCAGCAGCGCCACTAGCGGGGGCCTGGAGACCCAGTACTTC
>TRBJ2-5|-|-|TRBV11-3
CASSLRGAQETQYF
TGTGCCAGCAGCTTGAGAGGGGCCCAAGAGACCCAGTACTTC
>TRBJ2-7|-|-|TRBV6-1
CASSPFPYEQYF
TGTGCCAGCAGTCCCTTCCCTTACGAGCAGTACTTC
>TRBJ2-7|TRBD1|-|TRBV9
CASSVAGTALVGEQYF
TGTGCCAGCAGCGTAGCGGGGACAGCCCTGGTTGGCGAGCAGTACTTC
>TRBJ2-3|-|-|TRBV5-1
CASSLYLGSTDTQYF
TGCGCCAGCAGCTTGTATCTAGGAAGCACAGATACGCAGTATTTT
>TRBJ1-2|-|-|TRBV6-5
CASSYGGEGNYGYTF
TGTGCCAGCAGTTACGGGGGCGAGGGGAACTATGGCTACACCTTC
>TRBJ2-3|-|-|TRBV18
CASSISGYTDTQYF
TGTGCCAGCTCAATATCGGGCTACACAGATACGCAGTATTTT
>TRBJ2-1|-|once|TRBV7-6
CASSLARQHEQFF
TGTGCCAGCAGCTTAGCGAGGCAGCATGAGCAGTTCTTC
>TRBJ1-2|-|-|TRBV13
CASSLSTGRRRDTTNYGYTF
TGTGCCAGCAGCCTCAGTACCGGGCGGCGTAGGGACACTACTAACTATGGCTACACCTTC
>TRBJ1-6|-|-|TRBV27
CASSLFTGRTSYNSPLHF
TGTGCCAGCAGTTTATTTACAGGGAGGACCTCCTATAATTCACCCCTCCACTTT
>TRBJ2-7|-|-|TRBV5-1
CARRGQQSYEQYF
TGCGCCAGGAGAGGGCAGCAATCCTACGAGCAGTACTTC
>TRBJ1-3|-|-|TRBV15
CATSRFRNTIYF
TGTGCCACCAGCAGATTCCGAAACACCATATATTTT
>TRBJ2-5|TRBD1|-|TRBV18
CASSTIQGAQETQYF
TGTGCCAGCTCAACCATACAGGGGGCCCAAGAGACCCAGTACTTC
>TRBJ2-3|TRBD2|-|TRBV7-6
CASSLGAGGPGTDTQYF
TGTGCCAGCAGCTTAGGAGCGGGGGGGCCCGGCACAGATACGCAGTATTTT
>TRBJ2-7|TRBD1|once|TRBV18
CASSLWTGEQYF
TGTGCCAGCTCACTTTGGACAGGCGAGCAGTACTTC
>TRBJ1-1|-|-|TRBV5-6
CASSGTGEAFF
TGTGCCAGCTCCGGGACGGGTGAAGCTTTCTTT
>TRBJ1-1|TRBD1|-|TRBV5-1
CASSSTGTNTEAFF
TGCGCCAGCAGCTCGACAGGGACGAACACTGAAGCTTTCTTT
>TRBJ1-2|-|few|TRBV19
CASNPRFNRGGADYGYTF
TGTGCCAGTAACCCCCGCTTTAACCGCGGGGGCGCGGACTATGGCTACACCTTC
>TRBJ2-7|TRBD1|-|TRBV19
CASSHDRVRNEQYF
TGTGCCAGTAGTCACGACAGGGTTAGAAACGAGCAGTACTTC
>TRBJ2-3|-|-|TRBV7-2
CASSGPGDTQYF
TGTGCCAGCAGCGGCCCGGGAGATACGCAGTATTTT
>TRBJ1-3|-|-|TRBV6-1
CASSELNTPPGNTIYF
TGTGCCAGCAGTGAATTAAACACCCCGCCTGGAAACACCATATATTTT
>TRBJ1-3|-|-|TRBV13
CASSPTVSGNTIYF
TGTGCCAGCAGCCCGACGGTTTCTGGAAACACCATATATTTT
>TRBJ1-1|-|-|TRBV18
CASSPEVNTEAFF
TGTGCCAGCTCACCGGAGGTGAACACTGAAGCTTTCTTT
>TRBJ2-7|-|-|TRBV30
CATNRETYEQYF
TGTGCGACAAACAGGGAAACCTACGAGCAGTACTTC
>TRBJ2-3|-|-|TRBV6-5
CASRSLFGSRTQYF
TGTGCCAGCAGATCCCTTTTCGGGTCCAGGACGCAGTATTTT
>TRBJ2-1|-|-|TRBV9
CASSVVGGEQFF
TGTGCCAGCAGCGTAGTGGGAGGTGAGCAGTTCTTC
>TRBJ2-3|-|-|TRBV21-1
CASSKSPMTGTDTQYF
TGTGCCAGCAGCAAAAGTCCGATGACTGGCACAGATACGCAGTATTTT